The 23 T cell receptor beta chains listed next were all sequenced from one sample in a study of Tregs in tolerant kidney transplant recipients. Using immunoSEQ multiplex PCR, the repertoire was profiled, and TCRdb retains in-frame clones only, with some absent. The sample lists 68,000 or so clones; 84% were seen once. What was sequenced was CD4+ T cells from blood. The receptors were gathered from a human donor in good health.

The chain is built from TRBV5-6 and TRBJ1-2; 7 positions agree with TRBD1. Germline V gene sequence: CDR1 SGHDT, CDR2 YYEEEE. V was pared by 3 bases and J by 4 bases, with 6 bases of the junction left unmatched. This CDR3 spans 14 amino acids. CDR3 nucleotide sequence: TGTGCCAGCAGCTCAGGGACAGCCACCTATGGCTACACCTTC. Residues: CASSSGTATYGYTF.

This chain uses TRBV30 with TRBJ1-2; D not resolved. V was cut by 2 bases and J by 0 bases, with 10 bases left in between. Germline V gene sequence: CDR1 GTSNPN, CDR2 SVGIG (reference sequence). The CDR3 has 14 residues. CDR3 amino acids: CAWSPGISNYGYTF. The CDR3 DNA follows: TGTGCCTGGAGTCCGGGGATTTCTAACTATGGCTACACCTTC.

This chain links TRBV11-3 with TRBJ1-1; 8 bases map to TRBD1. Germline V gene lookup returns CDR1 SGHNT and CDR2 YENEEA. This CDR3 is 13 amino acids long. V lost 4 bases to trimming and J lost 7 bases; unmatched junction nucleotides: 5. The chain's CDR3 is CASSSRQGIEAFF. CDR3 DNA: TGTGCCAGCAGCTCCCGACAGGGGATTGAAGCTTTCTTT. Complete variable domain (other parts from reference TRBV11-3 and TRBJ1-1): EAGVVQSPRYKIIEKKQPVAFWCNPISGHNTLYWYLQNLGQGPELLIRYENEEAVDDSQLPKDRFSAERLKGVDSTLKIQPAELGDSAVYLCASSSRQGIEAFFGQGTRLTVV.

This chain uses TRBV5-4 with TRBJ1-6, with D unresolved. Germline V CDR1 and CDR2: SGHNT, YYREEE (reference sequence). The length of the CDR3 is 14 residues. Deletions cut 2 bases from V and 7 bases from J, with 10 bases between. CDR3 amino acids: CASSFREPNSPLHF. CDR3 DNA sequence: TGTGCCAGCAGCTTTAGGGAACCAAATTCACCCCTCCACTTT.

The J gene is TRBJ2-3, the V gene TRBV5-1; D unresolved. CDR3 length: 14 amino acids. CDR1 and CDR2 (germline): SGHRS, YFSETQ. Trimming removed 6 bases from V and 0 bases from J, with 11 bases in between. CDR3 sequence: CASTRTTSTDTQYF. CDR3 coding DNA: TGCGCCAGCACCAGGACCACTAGCACAGATACGCAGTATTTT. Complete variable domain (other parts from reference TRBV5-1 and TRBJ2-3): KAGVTQTPRYLIKTRGQQVTLSCSPISGHRSVSWYQQTPGQGLQFLFEYFSETQRNKGNFPGRFSGRQFSNSRSEMNVSTLELGDSALYLCASTRTTSTDTQYFGPGTRLTVL.

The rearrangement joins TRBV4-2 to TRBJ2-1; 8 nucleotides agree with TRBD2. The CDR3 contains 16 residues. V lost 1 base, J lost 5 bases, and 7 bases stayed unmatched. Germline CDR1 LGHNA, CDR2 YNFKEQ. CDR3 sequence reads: CASSQAGGTTNNEQFF. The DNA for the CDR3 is TGTGCCAGCAGCCAAGCGGGGGGGACTACCAACAATGAGCAGTTCTTC.

The CDR3 loop is CASSLGIYNEQFF. The CDR3 DNA reads as TGTGCCAGCAGCCTTGGAATATACAATGAGCAGTTCTTC. V gene TRBV7-8 combines with J gene TRBJ2-1; D not certain. The V and J ends lost 5 bases and 4 bases respectively, with 9 bases between them. The CDR3 covers 13 residues. The germline V gene encodes CDR1 SGHVS and CDR2 FQNEAQ.

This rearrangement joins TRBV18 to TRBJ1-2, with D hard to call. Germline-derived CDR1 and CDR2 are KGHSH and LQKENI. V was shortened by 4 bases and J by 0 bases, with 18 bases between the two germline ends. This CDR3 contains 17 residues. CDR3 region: CASSRINGKKPNYGYTF. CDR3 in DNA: TGTGCCAGCTCACGAATTAACGGAAAAAAGCCTAACTATGGCTACACCTTC.

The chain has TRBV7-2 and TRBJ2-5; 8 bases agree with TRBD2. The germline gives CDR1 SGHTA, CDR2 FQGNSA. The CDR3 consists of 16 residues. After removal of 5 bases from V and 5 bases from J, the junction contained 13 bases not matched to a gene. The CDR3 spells CASSPGGPVVAETQYF. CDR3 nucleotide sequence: TGTGCCAGCAGCCCGGGGGGGCCCGTAGTAGCGGAGACCCAGTACTTC.

The CDR3 DNA follows: TGTGCCAGCCTCGGGAGGACAGGAGGCTACACCTTC. Amino acid sequence: CASLGRTGGYTF. The rearrangement joins TRBV5-4 to TRBJ1-2; TRBD1 matches 7 bases. The CDR3 contains 12 residues. Germline CDR1 SGHNT, CDR2 YYREEE (reference sequence). The V gene end was trimmed by 7 bases and the J gene end by 8 bases; junction bases not matched to a gene: 8. Filled out from reference TRBV5-4 and TRBJ1-2, the complete variable domain reads ETGVTQSPTHLIKTRGQQVTLRCSSQSGHNTVSWYQQALGQGPQFIFQYYREEENGRGNFPPRFSGLQFPNYSSELNVNALELDDSALYLCASLGRTGGYTFGSGTRLTVV.

The CDR3 nucleotides are TGTGCCAGCTCCTGGGACAGGGTTTTGGGCGGGGAGCTGTTTTTT. Protein: CASSWDRVLGGELFF. The chain joins TRBV27 to TRBJ2-2; TRBD1 matches at 9 bases. The V gene end was trimmed by 8 bases and the J gene end by 7 bases; junction bases not matched to a gene: 11. The CDR3 extends over 15 amino acids. Germline loops: CDR1 MNHEY, CDR2 SMNVEV (reference sequence).

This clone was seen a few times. The CDR3 sequence is CASSGRAGMLTGELFF. The CDR3, as DNA: TGTGCCAGCAGCGGCCGAGCGGGGATGCTCACCGGGGAGCTGTTTTTT. The genes are TRBV7-9 and TRBJ2-2, with 7 bases fitting TRBD2. V lost 5 bases to trimming and J lost 4 bases; unmatched junction nucleotides: 10. CDR1 is SEHNR, CDR2 FQNEAQ, per germline (reference sequence). CDR3 length: 16 amino acids.

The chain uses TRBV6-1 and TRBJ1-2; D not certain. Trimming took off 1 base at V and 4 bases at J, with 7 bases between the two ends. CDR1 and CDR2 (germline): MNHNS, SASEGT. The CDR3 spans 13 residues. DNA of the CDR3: TGTGCCAGCAGTGAAGTTTCGGTCTATGGCTACACCTTC. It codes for CASSEVSVYGYTF.

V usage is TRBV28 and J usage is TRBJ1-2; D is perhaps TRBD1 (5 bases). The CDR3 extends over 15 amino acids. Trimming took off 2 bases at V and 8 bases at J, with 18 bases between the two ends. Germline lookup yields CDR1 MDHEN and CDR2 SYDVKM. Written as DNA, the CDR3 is TGTGCCAGCAGTTTACCAGGGAAGGGGATGGGAGGCTACACCTTC. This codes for CASSLPGKGMGGYTF.

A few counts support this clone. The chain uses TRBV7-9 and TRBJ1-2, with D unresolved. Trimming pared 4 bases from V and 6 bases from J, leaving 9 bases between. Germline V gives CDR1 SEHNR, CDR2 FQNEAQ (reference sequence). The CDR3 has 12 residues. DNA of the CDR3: TGTGCCAGCAGCTCCCGAGAGGATGGCTACACCTTC. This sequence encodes CASSSREDGYTF.

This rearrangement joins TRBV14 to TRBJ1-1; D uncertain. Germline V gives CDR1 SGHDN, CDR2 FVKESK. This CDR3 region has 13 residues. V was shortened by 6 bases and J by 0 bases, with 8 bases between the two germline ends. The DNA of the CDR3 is TGTGCCAGCAGTCCTGACTTGAACACTGAAGCTTTCTTT. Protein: CASSPDLNTEAFF.

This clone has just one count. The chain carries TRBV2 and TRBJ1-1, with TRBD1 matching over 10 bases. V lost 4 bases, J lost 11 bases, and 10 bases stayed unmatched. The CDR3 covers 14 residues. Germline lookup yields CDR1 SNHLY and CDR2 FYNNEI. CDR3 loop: CASSGFTQGQGAFF. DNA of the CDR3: TGTGCCAGCAGTGGCTTCACCCAGGGACAGGGGGCTTTCTTT.

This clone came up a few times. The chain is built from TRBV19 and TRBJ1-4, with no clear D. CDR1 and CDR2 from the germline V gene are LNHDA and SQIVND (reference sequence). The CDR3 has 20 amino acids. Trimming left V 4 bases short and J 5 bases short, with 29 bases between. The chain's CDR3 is CASSKMRLAEPEFYNEKLFF. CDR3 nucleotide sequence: TGTGCCAGTAGTAAGATGCGTTTGGCGGAACCCGAATTCTACAATGAAAAACTGTTTTTT.

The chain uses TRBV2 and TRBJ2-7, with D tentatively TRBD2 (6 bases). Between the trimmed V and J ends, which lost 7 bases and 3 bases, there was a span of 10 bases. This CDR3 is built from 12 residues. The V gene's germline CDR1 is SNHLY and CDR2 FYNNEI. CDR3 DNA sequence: TGTGCCAGCACGGGGCGGGACTACGAGCAGTACTTC. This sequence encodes CASTGRDYEQYF.

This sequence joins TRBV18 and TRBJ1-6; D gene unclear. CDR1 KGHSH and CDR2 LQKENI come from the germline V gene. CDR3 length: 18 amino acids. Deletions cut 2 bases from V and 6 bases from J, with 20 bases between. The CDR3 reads CASSPWDAARIVNSPLHF. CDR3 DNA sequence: TGTGCCAGCTCACCATGGGATGCAGCCCGTATCGTTAATTCACCCCTCCACTTT.

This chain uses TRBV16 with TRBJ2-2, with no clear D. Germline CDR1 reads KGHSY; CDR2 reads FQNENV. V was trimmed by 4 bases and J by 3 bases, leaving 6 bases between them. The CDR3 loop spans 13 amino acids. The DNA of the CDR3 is TGTGCCAGCAGCCGAATGTACACCGGGGAGCTGTTTTTT. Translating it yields CASSRMYTGELFF.

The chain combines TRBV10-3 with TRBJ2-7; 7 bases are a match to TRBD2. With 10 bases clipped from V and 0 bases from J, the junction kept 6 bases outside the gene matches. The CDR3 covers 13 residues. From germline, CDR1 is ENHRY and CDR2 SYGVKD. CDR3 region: CATREVSSYEQYF. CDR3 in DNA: TGTGCCACCCGGGAGGTGAGCTCCTACGAGCAGTACTTC.

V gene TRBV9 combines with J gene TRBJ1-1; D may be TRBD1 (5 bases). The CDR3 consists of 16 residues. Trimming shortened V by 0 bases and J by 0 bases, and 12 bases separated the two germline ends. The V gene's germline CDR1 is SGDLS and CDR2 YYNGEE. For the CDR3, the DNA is TGTGCCAGCAGCGTAGCTCTGGACACTATGAACACTGAAGCTTTCTTT. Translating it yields CASSVALDTMNTEAFF.